This TCR beta chain derives from a study of blood T cell repertoires in COVID-19. Turning to the study itself: The United States, Italy and Spain were the sources of the acute and convalescent COVID-19 samples. The cDNA or gDNA used as material had been derived from T cells, B-cell-depleted T cells, or PBMCs.

Germline loops: CDR1 LNHDA, CDR2 SQIVND (reference sequence). Losses at the gene ends were 8 bases for V and 9 bases for J; bases not matched to a gene: 10. The CDR3 is 14 amino acids. This clone is labeled as medium-sized. Study processing details: By means of reference gene primer amplification, nucleated cell counts were estimated. Repertoires were generated with immunoSEQ multiplex PCR, while TCRdb's copy carries only in-frame clones and drops some. The V and J calls and clone size come from that table; D and trimming were worked out from the DNA. The sample includes about 71,000 clones, 89% of them seen just once.

The source of this sequence is a man aged 50 to 60 with active COVID-19. Sequenced: peripheral blood. The genes are TRBV19 and TRBJ2-2; TRBD1 aligns across 9 bases. The CDR3 nucleotides read TGTGCCAGTGAGATGGAACAGGGGGCCCGGGAGCTGTTTTTT. Its protein is CASEMEQGARELFF.